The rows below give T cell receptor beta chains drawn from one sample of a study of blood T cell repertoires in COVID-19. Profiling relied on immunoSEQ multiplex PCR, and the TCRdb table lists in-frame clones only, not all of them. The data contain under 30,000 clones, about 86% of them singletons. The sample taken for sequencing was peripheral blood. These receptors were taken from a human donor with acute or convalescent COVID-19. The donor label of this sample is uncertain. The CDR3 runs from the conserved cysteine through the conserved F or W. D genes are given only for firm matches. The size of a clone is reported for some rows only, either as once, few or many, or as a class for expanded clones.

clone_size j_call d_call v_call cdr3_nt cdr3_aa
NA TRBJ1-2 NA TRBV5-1 TGCGCCAGCACCCTGGATGGGGGGGCAGGAGGCTACACCTTC CASTLDGGAGGYTF
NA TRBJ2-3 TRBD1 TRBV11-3 TGTGCCAGCAGCTTTGGACAGGCCTCAGATACGCAGTATTTT CASSFGQASDTQYF
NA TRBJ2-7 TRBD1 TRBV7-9 TGTGCCAGCAGCTTCGGGACAGCATCCTACGAGCAGTACTTC CASSFGTASYEQYF
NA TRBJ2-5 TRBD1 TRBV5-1 TGCGCCAGCAGCCCAACCGGGACAGGGGTGCAAGAGACCCAGTACTTC CASSPTGTGVQETQYF
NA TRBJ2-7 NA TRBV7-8 TGTGCCAGCAGCTTACTGCTCGGAGGGCGCCTTGCCGAGCAGTACTTC CASSLLLGGRLAEQYF
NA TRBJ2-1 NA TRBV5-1 TGCGCCAGCAGCTTGGGTCTTCGGAATGAGCAGTTCTTC CASSLGLRNEQFF
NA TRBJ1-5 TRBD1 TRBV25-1 TGTGCCAGCAGTGGGGGGACAGGGAATCAGCCCCAGCATTTT CASSGGTGNQPQHF
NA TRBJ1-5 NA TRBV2 TGTGCCAGCAGTGGAGGTTTGAGCAATCAGCCCCAGCATTTT CASSGGLSNQPQHF
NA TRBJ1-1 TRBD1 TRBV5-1 TGCGCCAGCAGCTTGACAGGGGGCGTCACTGAAGCTTTCTTT CASSLTGGVTEAFF
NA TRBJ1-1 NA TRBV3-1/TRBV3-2 TGTGCCAGCAGCACCAGGGTTTCAACTACTGAAGCTTTCTTT CASSTRVSTTEAFF
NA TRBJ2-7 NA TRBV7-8 TGTGCCAGCAGCTTAGCCAGGGATTACGAGCAGTACTTC CASSLARDYEQYF
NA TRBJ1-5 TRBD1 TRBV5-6 TGTGCCAGCAGCGACCGGGACAGGGGTCAGCCCCAGCATTTT CASSDRDRGQPQHF
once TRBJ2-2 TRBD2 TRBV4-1 TGCGCCAGCAGCCAACCAACTAGCGAGAGGCTGTTTTTT CASSQPTSERLFF
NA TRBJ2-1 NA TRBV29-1 TGCAGCGTTGAGTACAGGAGCTCCTACAATGAGCAGTTCTTC CSVEYRSSYNEQFF
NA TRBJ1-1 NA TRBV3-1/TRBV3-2 TGTGCCAGCAGCCAACGGGGGGTGAACACTGAAGCTTTCTTT CASSQRGVNTEAFF
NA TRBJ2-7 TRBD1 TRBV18 TGTGCCAGCTCACCCGGACAGGGGAGCTCCTACGAGCAGTACTTC CASSPGQGSSYEQYF
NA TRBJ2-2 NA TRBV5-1 TGCGCCAGCAGCCCGACAGTCGCGAACACCGGGGAGCTGTTTTTT CASSPTVANTGELFF
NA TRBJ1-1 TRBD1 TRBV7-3 TGTGCCAGCAGCTTAATAGGGCCGGGACAGGGGGGCAGGAAGACTGAAGCTTTCTTT CASSLIGPGQGGRKTEAFF
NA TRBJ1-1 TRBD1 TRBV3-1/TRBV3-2 TGTGCCAGCAGCCAACCTGTGGGGTGGACAGGGAGCACTGAAGCTTTCTTT CASSQPVGWTGSTEAFF
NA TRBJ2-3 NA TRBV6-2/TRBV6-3 TGTGCCAGCAGTTATTCGCCCCGGGGGTCTAGCACAGATACGCAGTATTTT CASSYSPRGSSTDTQYF
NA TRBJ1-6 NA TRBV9 TGTGCCAGCAGCCCTGGCCAGTGGAGCTCCTATAATTCACCCCTCCACTTT CASSPGQWSSYNSPLHF